Presented here are 14 T cell receptor beta chains from one specimen sequenced in a study of shared clonotypes between healthy human individuals. TCRdb's table, derived via immunoSEQ multiplex PCR, lists solely in-frame clones and lacks some. The data show around 510,000 clones, about 80% seen once. The sequenced sample consisted of PBMCs. The receptor set was obtained from a woman aged 40-49 years in good health. Some clones in this sample may be carry-over from other donors' samples.

The rearrangement joins TRBV10-1 to TRBJ2-1; D remains unclear. Trimming took off 3 bases at V and 5 bases at J, with 8 bases between the two ends. The CDR3 spans 13 residues. Looked up from germline, CDR1 is WNHNN and CDR2 is SYGVQD (reference sequence). The CDR3 DNA reads TGCGCCAGCAGTGATAGAGGCAACAATGAGCAGTTCTTC. It encodes CASSDRGNNEQFF.

The V and J genes are TRBV27 and TRBJ2-3; D is unclear. The CDR3 contains 17 residues. Germline assignment: CDR1 MNHEY and CDR2 SMNVEV (reference sequence). Trimming pared 5 bases from V and 3 bases from J, leaving 21 bases between. The CDR3, as DNA: TGTGCCAGCAGTACCCCCCGTGCGGCGCGAAGGACAGATACGCAGTATTTT. Translation: CASSTPRAARRTDTQYF.

The rearrangement links TRBV30 to TRBJ1-4, with D unresolved. V was pared by 2 bases and J by 7 bases, with 17 bases between. CDR3 length: 15 residues. The V gene's germline CDR1 is GTSNPN and CDR2 SVGIG (reference sequence). Written as DNA, the CDR3 is TGTGCCTGGAGTTCACCAGGTTTCCCGGGTGAAAAACTGTTTTTT. Protein product: CAWSSPGFPGEKLFF.

This clone was observed once. The chain is built from TRBV9 and TRBJ1-4; D is uncertain. V lost 0 bases, J lost 7 bases, and 10 bases lay in between. This CDR3 has 14 residues. CDR1 is SGDLS and CDR2 is YYNGEE in the germline V gene. In DNA form, the CDR3 reads TGTGCCAGCAGCGTAGAGGGCTTCGGTGAAAAACTGTTTTTT. It translates to CASSVEGFGEKLFF.

The chain is built from TRBV10-1 and TRBJ2-5; TRBD1 matches at 10 bases. V shed 8 bases and J 5 bases; nucleotides not matched to a gene: 8. CDR1 is WNHNN, CDR2 SYGVQD, per germline (reference sequence). The CDR3 runs 14 residues. The CDR3 DNA reads as TGCGCCAGCTCAAGGGACAGGGGCACGGAGACCCAGTACTTC. Translation gives CASSRDRGTETQYF.

This clone showed up just once. This chain uses TRBV15 with TRBJ2-5; 9 bases map to TRBD2. V lost 2 bases to trimming and J lost 5 bases; unmatched junction nucleotides: 12. CDR1 is LNHNV and CDR2 is YYDKDF in the germline V gene (reference sequence). There are 17 residues in the CDR3. DNA of the CDR3: TGTGCCACCAGCAGAAAGGGGGTCCAGCTAGCGGGGGAGACCCAGTACTTC. It codes for CATSRKGVQLAGETQYF.

In the case of this clone: Distinct nucleotide sequences in the sample also encode this CDR3. The V gene is TRBV5-1, the J gene TRBJ2-2, with D perhaps matching TRBD1 (5 bases). The ends were cut back, 2 bases at V and 3 bases at J, with 5 bases in the middle. Germline V gene sequence: CDR1 SGHRS, CDR2 YFSETQ. This CDR3 region has 13 residues. The CDR3 reads CASSLGDTGELFF. The CDR3 DNA reads TGCGCCAGCAGCTTAGGGGACACCGGGGAGCTGTTTTTT.

V and J are TRBV7-3 and TRBJ2-1; 9 positions match TRBD2. Trimming cost V 1 base and J 7 bases; bases outside gene matches: 8. CDR1 is SGHTA and CDR2 is FQGTGA in the germline V gene. This CDR3 has 16 residues. CDR3 protein: CASSLSRASGVNEQFF. The CDR3 DNA follows: TGTGCCAGCAGCTTAAGTAGGGCTAGCGGGGTAAATGAGCAGTTCTTC.

The V call is TRBV5-1, the J call TRBJ2-1; no definite D call. The CDR3 spans 11 residues. Trimming took 1 base from V and 7 from J, leaving 3 bases between them. CDR1 is SGHRS and CDR2 is YFSETQ in the germline V gene. This CDR3 reads CASSLSNEQFF. DNA of the CDR3: TGCGCCAGCAGCTTGTCAAATGAGCAGTTCTTC.

The genes are TRBV7-9 and TRBJ2-3, with 8 nucleotides matching TRBD2. Germline lookup yields CDR1 SEHNR and CDR2 FQNEAQ (reference sequence). The CDR3 has 14 amino acids. V lost 7 bases, J lost 5 bases, and 8 bases stayed unmatched. In DNA, the CDR3 is TGTGCCAGCATCAGGGGACTAGGGGAAGATACGCAGTATTTT. This encodes CASIRGLGEDTQYF.

J is TRBJ2-7 and V is TRBV2; 7 positions agree with TRBD2. This CDR3 is built from 15 residues. V shed 0 bases and J 1 base; nucleotides not matched to a gene: 3. Per the germline V gene, CDR1 is SNHLY and CDR2 is FYNNEI. CDR3 in amino acids: CASSEAGRGSYEQYF. The CDR3 nucleotides read TGTGCCAGCAGTGAAGCAGGGCGGGGGTCCTACGAGCAGTACTTC.

The V gene is TRBV6-1, the J gene TRBJ1-5; unclear D gene. The CDR3 contains 13 residues. V lost 3 bases and J 3 bases, leaving 6 bases between the germline ends. Germline V gives CDR1 MNHNS, CDR2 SASEGT. CDR3 loop: CASSDVANQPQHF. The CDR3 DNA reads TGTGCCAGCAGTGACGTTGCCAATCAGCCCCAGCATTTT.

The chain joins TRBV20-1 to TRBJ2-3, with D tentatively TRBD2 (5 bases). The CDR3 loop spans 11 amino acids. Germline loops: CDR1 DFQATT, CDR2 SNEGSKA (reference sequence). In DNA form, the CDR3 reads TGCAGCGGGGAGACCACAGATACGCAGTATTTT. This translates into CSGETTDTQYF.

This clone was picked up many times. V gene TRBV6-4 combines with J gene TRBJ2-1; TRBD2 matches 9 bases. The germline V gene has CDR1 MRHNA and CDR2 SNTAGT. The CDR3 contains 16 residues. V lost 3 bases, J lost 7 bases, and 10 bases stayed unmatched. The CDR3 is CASSDGEAGGWNEQFF. The CDR3 DNA reads TGTGCCAGCAGTGATGGGGAAGCGGGAGGTTGGAATGAGCAGTTCTTC.